Below, 4 T cell receptor beta chains from the same sample are listed, as sequenced in a study of cytomegalovirus exposure and HLA in healthy donors. Primers: 60 Vbeta forward and 13 Jbeta reverse. This table comes from immunoSEQ multiplex PCR, and its TCRdb copy is limited to in-frame clones, with some not included. Among some 90,000 clones listed, under 75% were seen once. The sequencing input was PBMCs. The receptors here all came from a man aged 50 or older in good health and CMV-seronegative.

The rearrangement uses TRBV28 and TRBJ2-5; D might be TRBD1 (6 bases). The germline V gene has CDR1 MDHEN and CDR2 SYDVKM. This CDR3 is built from 15 residues. Trimming pared 6 bases from V and 1 base from J, leaving 15 bases between. The CDR3: CASRGASRIQETQYF. The CDR3 DNA sequence: TGTGCCAGCAGGGGGGCTAGCAGAATCCAAGAGACCCAGTACTTC. The entire variable domain, with the rest obtained from reference TRBV28 and TRBJ2-5, is as follows: DVKVTQSSRYLVKRTGEKVFLECVQDMDHENMFWYRQDPGLGLRLIYFSYDVKMKEKGDIPEGYSVSREKKERFSLILESASTNQTSMYLCASRGASRIQETQYFGPGTRLLVL.

The V gene is TRBV18, the J gene TRBJ2-5, with D perhaps matching TRBD2 (5 bases). Germline V gene lookup returns CDR1 KGHSH and CDR2 LQKENI. There are 14 residues in the CDR3. V gave up 0 bases and J gave up 4 bases, with 9 bases separating them. CDR3 coding DNA: TGTGCCAGCTCACCACCGAGGGCCCCAGAGACCCAGTACTTC. It specifies CASSPPRAPETQYF.

Turning to this clone: In the same sample, other DNA sequences code for this CDR3. The rearrangement joins TRBV6-5 to TRBJ2-7; 8 bases are shared with TRBD1. This CDR3 is built from 14 residues. The germline V gene has CDR1 MNHEY and CDR2 SVGAGI. With 4 bases clipped from V and 2 bases from J, the junction kept 4 bases outside the gene matches. This CDR3 is CASSLGQGAYEQYF. CDR3 sequence (DNA): TGTGCCAGCAGTTTAGGACAGGGTGCCTACGAGCAGTACTTC.

The J gene is TRBJ2-2, the V gene TRBV27; 7 bases fit TRBD2. The CDR3 runs 15 residues. CDR1 is MNHEY and CDR2 is SMNVEV in the germline V gene (reference sequence). V shed 5 bases, J shed 4 bases, and the junction held 7 bases outside the gene matches. CDR3 protein: CASSPGTTFTGELFF. CDR3 sequence (DNA): TGTGCCAGCAGTCCCGGGACTACCTTCACCGGGGAGCTGTTTTTT.